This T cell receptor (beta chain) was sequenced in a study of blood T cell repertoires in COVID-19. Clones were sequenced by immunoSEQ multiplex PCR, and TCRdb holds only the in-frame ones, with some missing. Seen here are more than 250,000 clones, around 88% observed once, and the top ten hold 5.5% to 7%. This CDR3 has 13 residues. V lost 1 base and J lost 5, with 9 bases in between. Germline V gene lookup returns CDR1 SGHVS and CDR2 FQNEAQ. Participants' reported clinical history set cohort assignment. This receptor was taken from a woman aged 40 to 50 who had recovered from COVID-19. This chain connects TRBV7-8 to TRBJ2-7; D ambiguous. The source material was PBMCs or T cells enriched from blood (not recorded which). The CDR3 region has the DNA TGTGCCAGCAGCTTAGGTAGTCTCCACGAGCAGTACTTC. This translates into CASSLGSLHEQYF. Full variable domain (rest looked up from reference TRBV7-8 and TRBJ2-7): GAGVSQSPRYKVAKRGQDVALRCDPISGHVSLFWYQQALGQGPEFLTYFQNEAQLDKSGLPSDRFFAERPEGSVSTLKIQRTQQEDSAVYLCASSLGSLHEQYFGPGTRLTVT.